This TCR beta chain originates from a study of T-cell reconstitution after alpha-beta-depleted transplantation in children. This clonotype was seen at least ten times. Unique molecular identifiers featured in how the TCRbeta library was prepared. TCRdb analysed the PCR reads with MiXCR anew, one entry per CDR3 protein. The sample holds fewer than 90,000 distinct CDR3 sequences, 6% to 8% seen once. V lost 6 bases and J lost 3; bases outside the gene matches: 4. Germline V gene sequence: CDR1 SQVTM, CDR2 ANQGSEA. The CDR3 loop spans 13 amino acids. The clonotype originates from a human donor who donated a stem cell graft to a child with acute lymphoblastic leukemia. The rearrangement joins TRBV29-1 to TRBJ2-5; 10 bases align to TRBD1. The specimen comprised PBMCs from the stem cell graft donor, sampled from the stem cell graft. CDR3 region: CSVAGTGEETQYF. As DNA, the CDR3 is TGCAGCGTGGCGGGGACAGGGGAAGAGACCCAGTACTTC.